These 6 T cell receptor beta chains were sequenced from one sample in a study of blood T cell repertoires in COVID-19. Profiled with immunoSEQ multiplex PCR; TCRdb holds only in-frame clones, not every one. Here the sample spans around 70,000 clones, roughly 80% being singletons. The specimen was peripheral blood. These receptor sequences come from a man in his sixties with acute or convalescent COVID-19.

The chain recombines TRBV9 with TRBJ2-5, with TRBD1 matching 7 bases. The V and J ends lost 3 bases and 6 bases, in that order; junction bases with no gene match: 14. Germline CDR1 reads SGDLS; CDR2 reads YYNGEE. The CDR3 is 16 amino acids. The CDR3 region has the DNA TGTGCCAGCAGCGCCTCGGGACAGCCCAAGTTGAAGACCCAGTACTTC. Translating it yields CASSASGQPKLKTQYF.

The V gene is TRBV11-2, the J gene TRBJ2-5, with TRBD1 matching 7 bases. Germline CDR1 reads SGHAT; CDR2 reads FQNNGV. The CDR3 consists of 15 residues. J gave up 5 bases and V 5 bases, and 11 bases lay outside the gene matches. This CDR3 is CASSTSIGGLETQYF. The CDR3 nucleotides read TGTGCCAGCAGCACTAGTATAGGGGGCCTTGAGACCCAGTACTTC.

The chain combines TRBV5-1 with TRBJ1-1; no clear D gene. CDR3 length: 15 residues. V was clipped by 5 bases and J by 0 bases, with 14 bases between them. Per germline, CDR1 SGHRS and CDR2 YFSETQ. Written as DNA, the CDR3 is TGCGCCAGCAGACCTGGTAGGAGCATGAACACTGAAGCTTTCTTT. This gives the protein CASRPGRSMNTEAFF.

This sequence joins TRBV5-1 and TRBJ2-2, with 7 bases identical to TRBD1. In germline, CDR1 is SGHRS, CDR2 YFSETQ. The CDR3 runs 16 residues. The V segment lost 4 bases and the J segment 0 bases; nucleotides outside the gene matches: 6. CDR3 protein: CASSKRDSPNTGELFF. The CDR3 DNA follows: TGCGCCAGCAGCAAGAGGGACAGCCCGAACACCGGGGAGCTGTTTTTT.

A few counts support this clone. The gene calls are TRBV27 and TRBJ1-4; D is uncertain. With 3 bases removed from V and 8 bases from J, the gap between germline ends came to 19 bases. The CDR3 is 16 amino acids. Per the germline V gene, CDR1 is MNHEY and CDR2 is SMNVEV (reference sequence). The CDR3 region is CASSFDPGPRLEKLFF. CDR3 coding DNA: TGTGCCAGCAGTTTTGATCCGGGTCCCCGTTTGGAAAAACTGTTTTTT.

The chain links TRBV5-1 to TRBJ1-1; 9 bases match TRBD1. This CDR3 spans 13 amino acids. Germline V gives CDR1 SGHRS, CDR2 YFSETQ. Trimming at V came to 4 bases and at J to 7 bases, leaving 5 bases not matched to a gene. In DNA form, the CDR3 reads TGCGCCAGCAGCATACAGGGGGCCGGTGAAGCTTTCTTT. Translated, it gives CASSIQGAGEAFF. The variable domain in full, completed from reference TRBV5-1 and TRBJ1-1, reads KAGVTQTPRYLIKTRGQQVTLSCSPISGHRSVSWYQQTPGQGLQFLFEYFSETQRNKGNFPGRFSGRQFSNSRSEMNVSTLELGDSALYLCASSIQGAGEAFFGQGTRLTVV.